One sample yielded the 7 T cell receptor beta chains listed below, sequenced in a study of cytomegalovirus exposure and HLA in healthy donors. 60 Vbeta and 13 Jbeta primers were used in PCR. Clones were sequenced by immunoSEQ multiplex PCR, and TCRdb holds only the in-frame ones, with some missing. Counted here are 120,000 or so clones, around 75% occurring once; the ten biggest clones make up less than 9.5%. Sequencing used PBMCs. The receptors stem from a woman in her forties or fifties in good health and CMV-seropositive.

The chain has TRBV11-3 and TRBJ2-1, with D possibly TRBD1 on 6 matching bases. Germline loops: CDR1 SGHNT, CDR2 YENEEA. The V end was cut by 6 bases, the J end by 5 bases, with 17 bases between. The CDR3 is 15 amino acids. The CDR3 DNA follows: TGTGCCAGCAGGCTACAGGGTAGATCGCACAATGAGCAGTTCTTC. This codes for CASRLQGRSHNEQFF.

J is TRBJ2-6 and V is TRBV19; 9 nucleotides line up with TRBD1. Trimming at V came to 7 bases and at J to 0 bases, leaving 10 bases not matched to a gene. CDR1 is LNHDA and CDR2 is SQIVND in the germline V gene (reference sequence). The CDR3 is 18 residues long. The CDR3 loop reads CASTSRPGQGSGANVLTF. The CDR3 DNA reads as TGTGCCAGTACCTCTAGGCCGGGACAGGGCTCTGGGGCCAACGTCCTGACTTTC. The variable domain in full, with the rest retrieved from reference TRBV19 and TRBJ2-6, is DGGITQSPKYLFRKEGQNVTLSCEQNLNHDAMYWYRQDPGQGLRLIYYSQIVNDFQKGDIAEGYSVSREKKESFPLTVTSAQKNPTAFYLCASTSRPGQGSGANVLTFGAGSRLTVL.

This chain uses TRBV2 with TRBJ2-1; D not resolved. The CDR3 has 14 residues. Germline assignment: CDR1 SNHLY and CDR2 FYNNEI. The V gene lost 5 bases and the J gene lost 2 bases, with 10 bases spanning the gap. This CDR3 is CASSPQTTYNEQFF. CDR3 coding DNA: TGTGCCAGCAGTCCCCAAACTACCTACAATGAGCAGTTCTTC. The full variable domain, in which reference TRBV2 and TRBJ2-1 provide the parts outside the CDR3, is EPEVTQTPSHQVTQMGQEVILRCVPISNHLYFYWYRQILGQKVEFLVSFYNNEISEKSEIFDDQFSVERPDGSNFTLKIRSTKLEDSAMYFCASSPQTTYNEQFFGPGTRLTVL.

This clone came up a few times. The rearrangement uses TRBV30 and TRBJ2-7; D might be TRBD2 (5 bases). Deletions cut 5 bases from V and 2 bases from J, with 10 bases between. Germline V gene data show CDR1 as GTSNPN and CDR2 as SVGIG (reference sequence). The CDR3 spans 12 residues. The chain's CDR3 is CAWGFGAYEQYF. DNA for the CDR3: TGTGCCTGGGGTTTCGGGGCCTACGAGCAGTACTTC.

This clone showed up just a few times. V is TRBV5-4 and J is TRBJ1-3, with D perhaps matching TRBD1 (6 bases). V gave up 4 bases and J gave up 2 bases, with 7 bases separating them. Per germline, CDR1 SGHNT and CDR2 YYREEE (reference sequence). The CDR3 contains 13 residues. The CDR3 DNA is TGTGCCAGCAGCGGACAGCCTGGAAACACCATATATTTT. As protein: CASSGQPGNTIYF.

This clone has more than one count but fewer than ten. V is TRBV16 and J is TRBJ1-6; D uncertain. The CDR3 spans 14 residues. Germline lookup yields CDR1 KGHSY and CDR2 FQNENV. Deletions cut 4 bases from V and 6 bases from J, with 10 bases between. The CDR3 loop is CASSPQFINSPLHF. CDR3 bases: TGTGCCAGCAGCCCACAATTTATTAATTCACCCCTCCACTTT. The entire variable domain, with the rest obtained from reference TRBV16 and TRBJ1-6, is as follows: GEEVAQTPKHLVRGEGQKAKLYCAPIKGHSYVFWYQQVLKNEFKFLISFQNENVFDETGMPKERFSAKCLPNSPCSLEIQATKLEDSAVYFCASSPQFINSPLHFGNGTRLTVT.

This rearrangement joins TRBV2 to TRBJ1-1; unclear D gene. In germline, CDR1 is SNHLY, CDR2 FYNNEI. V gave up 7 bases and J gave up 1 base, with 4 bases separating them. The length of the CDR3 is 11 residues. CDR3 protein: CASTGNTEAFF. CDR3 coding DNA: TGTGCCAGCACAGGGAACACTGAAGCTTTCTTT.